These 6 T cell receptor beta chains originate from one sample sequenced in a study of cytomegalovirus exposure and HLA in healthy donors. The PCR employed 60 Vbeta primers together with 13 Jbeta primers. The method was immunoSEQ multiplex PCR; TCRdb's version includes in-frame clones alone and lacks a portion of them. The table has about 160,000 clones, 80% seen once. The sequenced material came from PBMCs. All receptors come from a human donor in good health.

This chain links TRBV6-5 with TRBJ2-5; D is unresolved. CDR1 and CDR2 (germline): MNHEY, SVGAGI. The CDR3 is made up of 13 amino acids. The V end lost 4 bases, the J end lost 1 base, and 7 bases lay between the germline ends. CDR3 DNA sequence: TGTGCCAGCAGTTTACCAGGCCAAGAGACCCAGTACTTC. As protein: CASSLPGQETQYF.

The CDR3 DNA reads TGTGCCAGCAGTCCTCGGGGGGGCGAGACCCAGTACTTC. It specifies CASSPRGGETQYF. The J gene is TRBJ2-5, the V gene TRBV27, with 8 bases fitting TRBD2. This CDR3 is 13 amino acids long. CDR1 is MNHEY, CDR2 SMNVEV, per germline (reference sequence). The V and J ends lost 5 bases and 5 bases, in that order; junction bases with no gene match: 4.

This clone has a handful of counts. V and J are TRBV27 and TRBJ1-6; 8 nucleotides match TRBD1. V dropped 3 bases and J dropped 7; count of bases not matched to a gene: 8. CDR3 length: 16 amino acids. Germline V lookup: CDR1 MNHEY, CDR2 SMNVEV (reference sequence). Here the CDR3 reads CASSFADRVGNSPLHF. CDR3 sequence (DNA): TGTGCCAGCAGTTTTGCGGACAGGGTTGGAAATTCACCCCTCCACTTT.

DNA of the CDR3: TGCGCCAGCAGCGGAGGACTAGCGGGGGGTGGACCAGATACGCAGTATTTT. Translating it yields CASSGGLAGGGPDTQYF. The chain recombines TRBV5-1 with TRBJ2-3; 14 bases are a match to TRBD2. The germline gives CDR1 SGHRS, CDR2 YFSETQ. The CDR3 spans 17 residues. The junction had 8 bases not matched to a gene; V was cut back by 4 bases and J by 4 bases.

V and J are TRBV5-1 and TRBJ2-6; TRBD1 matches at 8 bases. The CDR3 totals 17 residues. The ends lost 5 bases at V and 0 bases at J; junction bases unmatched: 7. Germline values: CDR1 SGHRS, CDR2 YFSETQ. CDR3 loop: CASSPGQGNSGANVLTF. The CDR3 region has the DNA TGCGCCAGCAGTCCAGGACAGGGCAACTCTGGGGCCAACGTCCTGACTTTC.

The V call is TRBV19, the J call TRBJ2-1; D perhaps matches TRBD1 (7 bases). The CDR3 runs 13 residues. The germline CDR1 and CDR2 sequences are LNHDA and SQIVND (reference sequence). V shed 6 bases and J shed 6 bases, with 12 bases lying between them. This chain's CDR3 is CASRHRGGNEQFF. CDR3 DNA: TGTGCCAGTAGACACAGGGGAGGCAATGAGCAGTTCTTC.